Presented here are 14 T cell receptor beta chains from one specimen sequenced in a study of cytomegalovirus exposure and HLA in healthy donors. Profiled with immunoSEQ multiplex PCR; TCRdb holds only in-frame clones, not every one. The profile shows some 170,000 clones, about 89% of them singletons. Sequencing was performed on PBMCs. The receptor set was obtained from a man aged 18 to 29 in good health and CMV-seropositive.

The V call is TRBV27, the J call TRBJ2-7, with TRBD1 matching 7 bases. The CDR3 is 13 residues long. J gave up 5 bases and V 6 bases, and 7 bases lay outside the gene matches. Germline V gene data show CDR1 as MNHEY and CDR2 as SMNVEV (reference sequence). This CDR3 reads CASRRVGGNEQYF. As DNA, the CDR3 is TGTGCCAGCAGAAGGGTAGGGGGCAACGAGCAGTACTTC.

The chain combines TRBV27 with TRBJ1-4, with a weak D call TRBD1 (5 bases). Trimming left V 5 bases short and J 0 bases short, with 7 bases between. CDR1 is MNHEY, CDR2 SMNVEV, per germline (reference sequence). The CDR3 totals 14 residues. CDR3 DNA sequence: TGTGCCAGCAGTAGGACAACAACTAATGAAAAACTGTTTTTT. The encoded protein is CASSRTTTNEKLFF.

In its sample, this clone was seen once. The J gene is TRBJ1-1, the V gene TRBV18, with D tentatively TRBD1 (5 bases). In germline, CDR1 is KGHSH, CDR2 LQKENI. CDR3 length: 15 amino acids. V lost 2 bases and J lost 3, with 13 bases in between. CDR3 loop: CASSPWEGLDTEAFF. CDR3 in DNA: TGTGCCAGCTCACCATGGGAGGGGCTAGACACTGAAGCTTTCTTT.

V usage is TRBV19 and J usage is TRBJ2-4; perhaps TRBD2 as D (5 bases). Germline V gives CDR1 LNHDA, CDR2 SQIVND (reference sequence). The CDR3 contains 15 residues. Trimming pared 0 bases from V and 10 bases from J, leaving 16 bases between. The CDR3 DNA reads as TGTGCCAGTAGTATAGATCTTGCGTCGGGAAGGATTCAGTACTTC. Protein product: CASSIDLASGRIQYF.

The chain uses TRBV27 and TRBJ2-7, with TRBD2 matching 14 bases. The CDR3 sequence is 15 residues long. V lost 3 bases and J lost 6; bases outside the gene matches: 4. The germline V gene has CDR1 MNHEY and CDR2 SMNVEV (reference sequence). The CDR3 bases are TGTGCCAGCAGTTTGCAGACTAGCGGGGGGGGCGAGCAGTACTTC. It specifies CASSLQTSGGGEQYF.

This clone was counted at least ten times. This rearrangement joins TRBV5-6 to TRBJ2-3; maybe TRBD2 (5 bases). The length of the CDR3 is 15 residues. Trimming stripped 1 base from V and 0 bases from J, with 9 bases between. Germline assignment: CDR1 SGHDT and CDR2 YYEEEE. The CDR3 reads CASSLFGNSTDTQYF. The CDR3 coding sequence is TGTGCCAGCAGCTTGTTCGGGAATAGCACAGATACGCAGTATTTT.

Here the CDR3 DNA reads TGTGCCAGCAGCAGACAGAGACTTCCTGGAGATACGCAGTATTTT. Translation: CASSRQRLPGDTQYF. This rearrangement joins TRBV7-9 to TRBJ2-3; TRBD1 might be the D (5 bases). CDR1 is SEHNR and CDR2 is FQNEAQ in the germline V gene (reference sequence). V was cut by 5 bases and J by 5 bases, with 17 bases left in between. The CDR3 covers 15 residues.

J is TRBJ2-7 and V is TRBV29-1; D might be TRBD1 (6 bases). The V end lost 0 bases, the J end lost 2 bases, and 8 bases lay between the germline ends. In germline, CDR1 is SQVTM, CDR2 ANQGSEA. The CDR3 loop spans 13 amino acids. The CDR3: CSVEEDRPYEQYF. The CDR3 bases are TGCAGCGTTGAAGAGGACAGACCCTACGAGCAGTACTTC.

This chain links TRBV7-9 with TRBJ1-1, with unresolved D. Germline CDR1 reads SEHNR; CDR2 reads FQNEAQ (reference sequence). The CDR3 runs 14 residues. V lost 3 bases to trimming and J lost 0 bases, with 8 bases between them. The CDR3, as DNA: TGTGCCAGCAGCTTGGCGGGTATGAACACTGAAGCTTTCTTT. Protein sequence: CASSLAGMNTEAFF.

The chain carries TRBV5-1 and TRBJ2-3; 13 nucleotides agree with TRBD2. The CDR3 loop spans 16 amino acids. Trimming at V came to 4 bases and at J to 6 bases, leaving 8 bases not matched to a gene. CDR1 is SGHRS and CDR2 is YFSETQ in the germline V gene. The CDR3 coding sequence is TGCGCCAGCAGCACTGGACTAGCGGGAGCTAGTGATACGCAGTATTTT. Its translation: CASSTGLAGASDTQYF. Full variable domain (missing parts from reference TRBV5-1 and TRBJ2-3): KAGVTQTPRYLIKTRGQQVTLSCSPISGHRSVSWYQQTPGQGLQFLFEYFSETQRNKGNFPGRFSGRQFSNSRSEMNVSTLELGDSALYLCASSTGLAGASDTQYFGPGTRLTVL.

The CDR3 sequence: CASSFVWPGTGAYQPQHF. CDR3 bases: TGTGCCAGCAGCTTTGTTTGGCCCGGGACAGGGGCATATCAGCCCCAGCATTTT. This rearrangement joins TRBV12-1 to TRBJ1-5; whether TRBD1, the table's D call, matches the DNA was not checked. TRBV12-1 is described as a pseudogene. The CDR3 runs to 18 residues.

The chain employs TRBV6-5 and TRBJ2-7; TRBD2 is a possible D gene (6 bases). CDR1 MNHEY and CDR2 SVGAGI come from the germline V gene. This CDR3 spans 15 amino acids. Deletions cut 2 bases from V and 1 base from J, with 12 bases between. The CDR3 loop is CASSYQLAASYEQYF. For the CDR3, the DNA is TGTGCCAGCAGTTACCAATTAGCGGCGTCCTACGAGCAGTACTTC.

The rearrangement uses TRBV25-1 and TRBJ1-4; D is unresolved. The ends were cut back, 5 bases at V and 7 bases at J, with 11 bases in the middle. Germline CDR1 and CDR2: MGHDK and SYGVNS. The CDR3 totals 13 residues. The CDR3 DNA reads as TGTGCCAGCAGTCCTGGCCCCATTGAAAAACTGTTTTTT. Protein: CASSPGPIEKLFF.

V and J are TRBV7-9 and TRBJ2-7, with TRBD1 identical over 8 bases. The CDR3 is made up of 15 amino acids. V shed 4 bases and J 5 bases; nucleotides not matched to a gene: 10. The germline V gene has CDR1 SEHNR and CDR2 FQNEAQ (reference sequence). The CDR3 sequence: CASSWADRGANEQYF. CDR3 sequence (DNA): TGTGCCAGCAGCTGGGCCGACAGGGGAGCGAACGAGCAGTACTTC.